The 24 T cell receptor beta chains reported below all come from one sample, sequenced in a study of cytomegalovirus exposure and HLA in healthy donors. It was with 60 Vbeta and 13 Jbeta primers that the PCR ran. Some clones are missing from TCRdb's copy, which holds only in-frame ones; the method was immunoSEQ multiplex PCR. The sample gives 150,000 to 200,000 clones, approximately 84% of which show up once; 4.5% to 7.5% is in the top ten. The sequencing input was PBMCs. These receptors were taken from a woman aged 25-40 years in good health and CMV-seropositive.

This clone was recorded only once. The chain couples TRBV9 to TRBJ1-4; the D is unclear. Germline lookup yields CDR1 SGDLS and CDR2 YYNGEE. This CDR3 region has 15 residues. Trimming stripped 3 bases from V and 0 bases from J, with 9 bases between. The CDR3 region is CASSGGSATNEKLFF. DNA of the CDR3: TGTGCCAGCAGCGGCGGAAGTGCAACTAATGAAAAACTGTTTTTT.

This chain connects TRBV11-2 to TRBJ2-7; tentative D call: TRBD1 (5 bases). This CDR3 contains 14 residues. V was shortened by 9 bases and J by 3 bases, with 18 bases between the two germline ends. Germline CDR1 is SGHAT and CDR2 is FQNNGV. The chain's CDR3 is CASSIRGKLYEQYF. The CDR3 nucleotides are TGTGCCAGTTCTATTAGGGGCAAACTCTACGAGCAGTACTTC. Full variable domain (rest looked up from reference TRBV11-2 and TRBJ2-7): EAGVAQSPRYKIIEKRQSVAFWCNPISGHATLYWYQQILGQGPKLLIQFQNNGVVDDSQLPKDRFSAERLKGVDSTLKIQPAKLEDSAVYLCASSIRGKLYEQYFGPGTRLTVT.

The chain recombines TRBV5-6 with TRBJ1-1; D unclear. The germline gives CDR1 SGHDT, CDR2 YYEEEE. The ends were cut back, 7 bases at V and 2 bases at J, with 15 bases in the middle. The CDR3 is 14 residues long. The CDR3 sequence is CASLGGRGNTEAFF. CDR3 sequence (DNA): TGTGCCAGCCTTGGAGGGCGAGGCAACACTGAAGCTTTCTTT.

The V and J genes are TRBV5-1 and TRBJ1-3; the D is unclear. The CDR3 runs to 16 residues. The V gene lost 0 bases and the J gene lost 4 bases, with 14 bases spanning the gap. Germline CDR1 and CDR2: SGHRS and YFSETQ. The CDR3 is CASSLVPEVSGNTIYF. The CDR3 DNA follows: TGCGCCAGCAGCTTGGTCCCGGAGGTTTCAGGAAACACCATATATTTT.

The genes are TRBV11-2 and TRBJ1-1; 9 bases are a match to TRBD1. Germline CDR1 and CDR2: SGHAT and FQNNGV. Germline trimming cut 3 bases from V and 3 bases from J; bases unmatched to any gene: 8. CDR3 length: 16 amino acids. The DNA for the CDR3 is TGTGCCAGCAGCTTTGCTGGACAGGGGCTGTACACTGAAGCTTTCTTT. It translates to CASSFAGQGLYTEAFF.

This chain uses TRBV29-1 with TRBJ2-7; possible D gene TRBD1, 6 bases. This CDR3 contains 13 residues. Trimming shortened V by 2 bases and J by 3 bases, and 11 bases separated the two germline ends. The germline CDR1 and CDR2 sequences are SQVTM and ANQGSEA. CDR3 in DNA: TGCAGCGTTGAAAGCGACAGGAACTACGAGCAGTACTTC. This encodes CSVESDRNYEQYF.

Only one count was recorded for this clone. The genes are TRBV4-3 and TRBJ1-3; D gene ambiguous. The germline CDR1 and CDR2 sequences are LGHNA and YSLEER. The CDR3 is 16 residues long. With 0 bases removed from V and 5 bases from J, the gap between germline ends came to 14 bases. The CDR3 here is CASSQDRVAERNTIYF. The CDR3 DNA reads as TGCGCCAGCAGCCAAGATCGGGTGGCAGAAAGAAACACCATATATTTT.

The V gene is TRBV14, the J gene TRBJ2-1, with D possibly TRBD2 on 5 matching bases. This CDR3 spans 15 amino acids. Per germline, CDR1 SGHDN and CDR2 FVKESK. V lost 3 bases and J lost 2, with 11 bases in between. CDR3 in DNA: TGTGCCAGCAGCCAGGAGGCTGTGCCCTACAATGAGCAGTTCTTC. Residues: CASSQEAVPYNEQFF.

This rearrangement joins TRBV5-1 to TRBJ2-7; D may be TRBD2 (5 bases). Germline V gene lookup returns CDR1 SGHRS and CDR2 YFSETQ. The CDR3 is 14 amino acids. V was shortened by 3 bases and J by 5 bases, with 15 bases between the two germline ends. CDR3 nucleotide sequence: TGCGCCAGCAGCTGGTTCAGGAGCGGCAACGAGCAGTACTTC. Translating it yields CASSWFRSGNEQYF.

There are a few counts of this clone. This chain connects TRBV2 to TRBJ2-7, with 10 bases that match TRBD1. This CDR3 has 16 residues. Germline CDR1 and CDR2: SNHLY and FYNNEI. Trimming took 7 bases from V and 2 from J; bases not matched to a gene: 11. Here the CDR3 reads CASTLPGQGITYEQYF. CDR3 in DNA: TGTGCCAGCACCCTTCCGGGACAGGGGATCACCTACGAGCAGTACTTC. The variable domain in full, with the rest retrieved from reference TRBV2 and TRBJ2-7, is EPEVTQTPSHQVTQMGQEVILRCVPISNHLYFYWYRQILGQKVEFLVSFYNNEISEKSEIFDDQFSVERPDGSNFTLKIRSTKLEDSAMYFCASTLPGQGITYEQYFGPGTRLTVT.

Here the CDR3 DNA reads TGTGCCAGCAGCCCCCGGACTTCATTCACAGATACGCAGTATTTT. It translates to CASSPRTSFTDTQYF. V gene TRBV7-2 combines with J gene TRBJ2-3; D is perhaps TRBD2 (5 bases). The CDR3 is made up of 15 amino acids. Deletions cut 5 bases from V and 2 bases from J, with 14 bases between. Germline CDR1 SGHTA, CDR2 FQGNSA. The whole variable domain, remainder taken from reference TRBV7-2 and TRBJ2-3, is GAGVSQSPSNKVTEKGKDVELRCDPISGHTALYWYRQSLGQGLEFLIYFQGNSAPDKSGLPSDRFSAERTGGSVSTLTIQRTQQEDSAVYLCASSPRTSFTDTQYFGPGTRLTVL.

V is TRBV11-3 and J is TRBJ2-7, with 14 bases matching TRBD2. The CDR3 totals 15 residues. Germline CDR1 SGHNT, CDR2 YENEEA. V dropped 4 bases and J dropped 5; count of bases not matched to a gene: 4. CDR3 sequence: CASSSGTSGGDEQYF. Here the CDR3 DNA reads TGTGCCAGCAGCTCCGGGACTAGCGGGGGAGACGAGCAGTACTTC. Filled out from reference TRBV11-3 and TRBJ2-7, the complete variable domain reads EAGVVQSPRYKIIEKKQPVAFWCNPISGHNTLYWYLQNLGQGPELLIRYENEEAVDDSQLPKDRFSAERLKGVDSTLKIQPAELGDSAVYLCASSSGTSGGDEQYFGPGTRLTVT.

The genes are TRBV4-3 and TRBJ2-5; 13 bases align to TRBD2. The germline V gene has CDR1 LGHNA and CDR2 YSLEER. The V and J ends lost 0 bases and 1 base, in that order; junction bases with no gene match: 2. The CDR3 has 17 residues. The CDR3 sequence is CASSQETSGGSQETQYF. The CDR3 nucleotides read TGCGCCAGCAGCCAAGAGACTAGCGGGGGGTCCCAAGAGACCCAGTACTTC.

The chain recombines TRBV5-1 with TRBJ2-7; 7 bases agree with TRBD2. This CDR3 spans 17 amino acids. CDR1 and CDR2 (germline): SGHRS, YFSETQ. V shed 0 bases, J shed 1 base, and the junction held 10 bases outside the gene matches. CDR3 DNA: TGCGCCAGCAGCTTGGCCCGTAGAAGCGGGGCGTCCTACGAGCAGTACTTC. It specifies CASSLARRSGASYEQYF.

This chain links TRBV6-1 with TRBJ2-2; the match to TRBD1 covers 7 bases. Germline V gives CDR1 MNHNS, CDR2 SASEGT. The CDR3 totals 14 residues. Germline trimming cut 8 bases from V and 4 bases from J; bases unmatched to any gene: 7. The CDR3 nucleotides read TGTGCCAGCCCCCCGACAGGGAGCACCGGGGAGCTGTTTTTT. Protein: CASPPTGSTGELFF.

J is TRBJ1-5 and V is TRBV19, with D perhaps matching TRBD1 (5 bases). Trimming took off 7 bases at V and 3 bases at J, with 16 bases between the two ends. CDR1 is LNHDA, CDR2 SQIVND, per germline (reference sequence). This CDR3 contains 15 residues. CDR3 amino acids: CASNYRRTLNQPQHF. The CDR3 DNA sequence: TGTGCCAGTAACTACAGGAGAACCCTCAATCAGCCCCAGCATTTT. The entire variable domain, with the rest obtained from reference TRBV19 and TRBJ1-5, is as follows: DGGITQSPKYLFRKEGQNVTLSCEQNLNHDAMYWYRQDPGQGLRLIYYSQIVNDFQKGDIAEGYSVSREKKESFPLTVTSAQKNPTAFYLCASNYRRTLNQPQHFGDGTRLSIL.

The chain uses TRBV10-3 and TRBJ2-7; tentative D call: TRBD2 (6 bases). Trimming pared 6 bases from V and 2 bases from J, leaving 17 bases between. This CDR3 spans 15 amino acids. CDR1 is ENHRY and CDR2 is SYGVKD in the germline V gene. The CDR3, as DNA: TGTGCCATCAGCTCGTTAGCGGAAACAGCCTACGAGCAGTACTTC. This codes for CAISSLAETAYEQYF.

This CDR3 is CASSIGLIYNEQFF. CDR3 nucleotides: TGTGCCAGCAGTATAGGACTAATTTACAATGAGCAGTTCTTC. The J gene is TRBJ2-1, the V gene TRBV6-5; tentatively, D is TRBD2 (6 bases). CDR3 length: 14 amino acids. With 5 bases removed from V and 4 bases from J, the gap between germline ends came to 12 bases. CDR1 is MNHEY and CDR2 is SVGAGI in the germline V gene.

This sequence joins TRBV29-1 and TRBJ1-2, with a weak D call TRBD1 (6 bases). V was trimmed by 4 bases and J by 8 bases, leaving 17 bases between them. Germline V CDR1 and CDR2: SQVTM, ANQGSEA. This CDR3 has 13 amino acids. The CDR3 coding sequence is TGCAGCGTTGGCCCGCAGGGGACAAGAGGCTACACCTTC. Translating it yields CSVGPQGTRGYTF.

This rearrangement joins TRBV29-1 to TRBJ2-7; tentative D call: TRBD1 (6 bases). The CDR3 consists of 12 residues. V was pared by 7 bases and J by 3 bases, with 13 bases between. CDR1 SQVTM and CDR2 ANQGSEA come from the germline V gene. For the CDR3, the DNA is TGCAGCGCCCGACAGGATAACTACGAGCAGTACTTC. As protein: CSARQDNYEQYF.

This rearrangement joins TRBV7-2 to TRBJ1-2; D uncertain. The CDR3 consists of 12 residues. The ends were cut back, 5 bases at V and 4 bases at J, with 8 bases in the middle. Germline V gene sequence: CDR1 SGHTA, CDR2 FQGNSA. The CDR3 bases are TGTGCCAGCAGCCGTACGGGCTATGGCTACACCTTC. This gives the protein CASSRTGYGYTF.

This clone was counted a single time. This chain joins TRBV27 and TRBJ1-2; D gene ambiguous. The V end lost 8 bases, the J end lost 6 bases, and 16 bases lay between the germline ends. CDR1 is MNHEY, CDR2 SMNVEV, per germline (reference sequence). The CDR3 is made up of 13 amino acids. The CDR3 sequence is CASAIPGVNGYTF. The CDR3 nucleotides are TGTGCCAGCGCTATCCCCGGGGTAAATGGCTACACCTTC.

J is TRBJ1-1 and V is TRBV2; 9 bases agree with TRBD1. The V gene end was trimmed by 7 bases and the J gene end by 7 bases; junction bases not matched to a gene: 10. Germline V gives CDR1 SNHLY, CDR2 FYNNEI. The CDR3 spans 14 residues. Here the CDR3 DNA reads TGTGCCAGCAACCTGAGGACAGGGGTTAATGAAGCTTTCTTT. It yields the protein CASNLRTGVNEAFF.

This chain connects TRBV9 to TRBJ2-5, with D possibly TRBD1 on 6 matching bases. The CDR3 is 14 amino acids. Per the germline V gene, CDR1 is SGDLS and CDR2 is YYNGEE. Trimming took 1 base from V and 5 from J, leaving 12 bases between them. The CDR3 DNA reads TGTGCCAGCAGCGTAAGGGGGTCGGGGGAGACCCAGTACTTC. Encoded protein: CASSVRGSGETQYF.